Below, one TCR beta chain is given with its context. In the original analysis: Counts of nucleated cells, estimated from reference gene primer amplification, were obtained. Using immunoSEQ multiplex PCR, the repertoire was profiled, and TCRdb retains in-frame clones only, with some absent. V and J calls and clone size are those listed in that table; D and trimming were worked out from the DNA. The sample comprises 310,000 or so clones, roughly 91% of which are singletons, and 1% rests with the top ten. CDR3 length equals 15 residues. Germline CDR1 reads MGHRA; CDR2 reads YSYEKL. Trimming pared 1 base from V and 5 bases from J, leaving 11 bases between. These data are taken from a study of blood T cell repertoires in COVID-19. Study-wide context: Acute and convalescent COVID-19 specimens originated in the United States, Italy and Spain.

The rearrangement joins TRBV4-1 to TRBJ2-2; no clear D. This TCR was recovered from a man aged 45-65 years with active or convalescent COVID-19. The source material was peripheral blood. CDR3 protein: CASSQVLGETGELFF. CDR3 DNA sequence: TGCGCCAGCAGCCAAGTGCTAGGAGAAACCGGGGAGCTGTTTTTT.